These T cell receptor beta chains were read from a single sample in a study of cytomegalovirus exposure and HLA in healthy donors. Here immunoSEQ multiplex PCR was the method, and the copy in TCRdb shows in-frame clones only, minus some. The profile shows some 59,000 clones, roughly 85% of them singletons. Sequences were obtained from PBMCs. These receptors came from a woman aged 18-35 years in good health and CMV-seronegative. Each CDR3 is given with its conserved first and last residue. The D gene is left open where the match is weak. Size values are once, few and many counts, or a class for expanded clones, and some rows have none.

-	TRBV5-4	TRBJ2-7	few	CASSLASGWSYEQYF	TGTGCCAGCAGCTTGGCCTCAGGGTGGTCCTACGAGCAGTACTTC
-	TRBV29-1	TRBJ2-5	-	CSVEDPGRETQYF	TGCAGCGTTGAAGATCCTGGGAGAGAGACCCAGTACTTC
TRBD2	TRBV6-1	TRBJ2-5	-	CASSEGEGTGRETQYF	TGTGCCAGCAGTGAGGGGGAGGGGACGGGGCGGGAGACCCAGTACTTC
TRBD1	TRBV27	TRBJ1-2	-	CASSPWTGDNYGYTF	TGTGCCAGCAGTCCCTGGACAGGGGATAACTATGGCTACACCTTC
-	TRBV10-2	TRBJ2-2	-	CASSLRSGEVPGELFF	TGCGCCAGCAGCCTCCGGTCGGGAGAGGTACCCGGGGAGCTGTTTTTT
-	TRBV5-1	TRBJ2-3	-	CASSGGLITDTQYF	TGCGCCAGCAGCGGCGGGTTGATCACAGATACGCAGTATTTT
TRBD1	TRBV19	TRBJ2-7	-	CATGQGIYEQYF	TGTGCTACGGGACAGGGGATCTACGAGCAGTACTTC
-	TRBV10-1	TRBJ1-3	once	CASSDQGTGNTIYF	TGCGCCAGCAGTGATCAGGGGACTGGAAACACCATATATTTT
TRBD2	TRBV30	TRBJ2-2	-	CAWSVGLAGTGELFF	TGTGCCTGGAGTGTCGGCCTAGCGGGAACCGGGGAGCTGTTTTTT
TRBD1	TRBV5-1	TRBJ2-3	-	CASSLYGQGGSGDTQYF	TGCGCCAGCAGCTTGTACGGACAGGGAGGTAGTGGAGATACGCAGTATTTT
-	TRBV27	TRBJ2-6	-	CASRLFSGANVLTF	TGTGCCAGCCGACTTTTCTCTGGGGCCAACGTCCTGACTTTC
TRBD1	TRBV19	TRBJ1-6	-	CASSTGQGVSYNSPLHF	TGTGCCAGTAGTACCGGACAGGGAGTCTCCTATAATTCACCCCTCCACTTT
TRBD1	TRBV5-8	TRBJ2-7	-	CASNILGQGEGEQYF	TGTGCCAGCAACATCTTGGGACAGGGCGAGGGCGAGCAGTACTTC
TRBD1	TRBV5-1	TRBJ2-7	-	CASRSGTASYEQYF	TGCGCCAGCAGGTCCGGGACAGCCTCCTACGAGCAGTACTTC